The clone carrying this T cell receptor (beta chain) was counted at least ten times. From RNA transcripts, TCR beta CDR3 regions were amplified. With the HTBI primer set, the TCR CDR3 went through a first round of RT-PCR. Each CDR3 protein gets one entry after TCRdb re-called the multiplex PCR reads with MiXCR. The sample contains 240,000 or so distinct CDR3 sequences, 15% to 20% of which appear only once. Uncontrolled infection, other autoimmune disease, pregnancy or lactation disqualified patients from enrolment. The PBMCs were sourced from fresh peripheral blood (more than 9 ml). Trimming cost V 2 bases and J 7 bases, with 19 bases left between them. Germline V gene data show CDR1 as SGHDT and CDR2 as YYEEEE. This CDR3 comprises 16 residues. This record comes from a study of T cells in Graves' hyperthyroidism and ophthalmopathy. Study-level background: Before any treatment, at initial diagnosis, peripheral blood was collected.

The sequence came from a woman under 30 with Graves' ophthalmopathy. The material sequenced was blood. This sequence joins TRBV5-6 and TRBJ2-4, with D possibly TRBD1 on 5 matching bases. The CDR3 coding sequence is TGTGCCAGCAGCTTCGCTACCCCCCTTGGGGCGAACATTCAGTACTTC. Its protein product is CASSFATPLGANIQYF. The complete variable domain, with remaining parts taken from reference TRBV5-6 and TRBJ2-4, reads DAGVTQSPTHLIKTRGQQVTLRCSPKSGHDTVSWYQQALGQGPQFIFQYYEEEERQRGNFPDRFSGHQFPNYSSELNVNALLLGDSALYLCASSFATPLGANIQYFGAGTRLSVL.